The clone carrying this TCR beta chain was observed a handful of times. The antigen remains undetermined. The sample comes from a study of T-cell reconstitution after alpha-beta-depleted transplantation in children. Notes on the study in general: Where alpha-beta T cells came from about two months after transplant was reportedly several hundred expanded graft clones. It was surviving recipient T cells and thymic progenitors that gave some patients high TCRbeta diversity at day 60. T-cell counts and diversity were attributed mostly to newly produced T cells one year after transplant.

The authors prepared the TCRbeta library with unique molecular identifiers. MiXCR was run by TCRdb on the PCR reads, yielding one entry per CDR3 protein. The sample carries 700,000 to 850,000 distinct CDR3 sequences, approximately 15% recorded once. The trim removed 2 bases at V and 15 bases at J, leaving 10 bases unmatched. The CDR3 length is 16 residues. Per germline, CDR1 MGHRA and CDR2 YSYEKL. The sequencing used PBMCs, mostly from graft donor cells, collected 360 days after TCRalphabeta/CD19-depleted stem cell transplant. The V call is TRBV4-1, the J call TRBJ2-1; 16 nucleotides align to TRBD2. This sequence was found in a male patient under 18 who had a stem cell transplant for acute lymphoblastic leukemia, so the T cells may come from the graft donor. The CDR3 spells CASSQPSGTSGRAMFF. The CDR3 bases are TGCGCCAGCAGCCAACCATCCGGGACTAGCGGGAGGGCCATGTTCTTC.